This T cell receptor beta chain emerged from a study of beta chain features in type 1 diabetes. Cell sorting via CD45RO/CCR7/CD25/CD127/CD95/CD27 was performed to obtain CD4+ naive, central memory, regulatory and stem cell-like memory cells. Trimming removed 3 bases from V and 6 bases from J; junction bases left unmatched: 5. Germline V gene data show CDR1 as LGHNA and CDR2 as YSLEER. The CDR3 covers 14 residues. TCRB transcripts that were expressed got sequenced, as all of the isolated RNA had been reverse transcribed. The method was immunoSEQ multiplex PCR; TCRdb's version includes in-frame clones alone and lacks a portion of them. Counted here are 60,000 to 75,000 clones, about 61% occurring once; the ten biggest clones make up 2.2%.

The receptor was isolated from a woman between 18 and 30 years old in good health. The rearrangement uses TRBV4-3 and TRBJ1-1; TRBD1 aligns across 9 bases. Sequences were obtained from Tregs from blood. As DNA, the CDR3 is TGCGCCAGCAGCCAGCTCCGGGACAGGGCTGAAGCTTTCTTT. It encodes CASSQLRDRAEAFF.